A single count supports the clone carrying this T cell receptor beta chain. The antigen is undetermined. This sample was included in a study of T cells in tuberculosis. Study overall: Sequenced TCRs come from CD1B-GMM tetramer-binding T cells. In South Africa, adults with active tuberculosis were compared with IGRA-negative and latently infected IGRA-positive adolescents. Whole-study results and caveats: Classification accuracy was 87% (AUROC approximately 0.89) with the GMM-specific repertoire.

V shed 0 bases and J shed 6 bases, with 14 bases lying between them. Germline lookup yields CDR1 LNHDA and CDR2 SQIVND (reference sequence). The CDR3 is 15 residues long. Clones were sequenced by immunoSEQ multiplex PCR, and TCRdb holds only the in-frame ones, with some missing. The sample carries under 25,000 clones, more than 95% recorded once. The rearrangement uses TRBV19 and TRBJ1-1, with D tentatively TRBD1 (5 bases). The clonotype originates from a donor between 10 and 35 years old with latent tuberculosis or without tuberculosis infection. Sequenced: PBMCs. CDR3 region: CASSIDLRGGAEAFF. The CDR3 nucleotides are TGTGCCAGTAGTATAGATCTACGGGGGGGTGCTGAAGCTTTCTTT. Full variable domain (remainder filled in from reference TRBV19 and TRBJ1-1): DGGITQSPKYLFRKEGQNVTLSCEQNLNHDAMYWYRQDPGQGLRLIYYSQIVNDFQKGDIAEGYSVSREKKESFPLTVTSAQKNPTAFYLCASSIDLRGGAEAFFGQGTRLTVV.